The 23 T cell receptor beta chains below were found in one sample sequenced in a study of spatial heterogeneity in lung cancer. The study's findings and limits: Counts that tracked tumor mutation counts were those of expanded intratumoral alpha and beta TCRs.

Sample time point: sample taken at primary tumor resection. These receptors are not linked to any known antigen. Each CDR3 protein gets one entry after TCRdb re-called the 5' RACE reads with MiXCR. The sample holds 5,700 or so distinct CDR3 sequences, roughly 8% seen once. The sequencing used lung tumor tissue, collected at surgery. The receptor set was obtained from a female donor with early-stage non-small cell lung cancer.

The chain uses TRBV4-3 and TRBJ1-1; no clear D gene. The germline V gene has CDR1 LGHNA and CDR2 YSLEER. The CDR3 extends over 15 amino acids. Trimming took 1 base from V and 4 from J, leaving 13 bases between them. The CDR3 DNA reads TGCGCCAGCAGCCAAGGTTGGGAGGGTTTCACTGAAGCTTTCTTT. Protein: CASSQGWEGFTEAFF.

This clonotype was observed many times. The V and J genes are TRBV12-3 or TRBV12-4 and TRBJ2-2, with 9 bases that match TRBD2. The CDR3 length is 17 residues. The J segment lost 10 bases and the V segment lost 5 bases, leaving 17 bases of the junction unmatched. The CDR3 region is CASSNHRAGGTPEELFF. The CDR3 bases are TGTGCCAGCAGTAACCATCGAGCGGGAGGTACACCGGAGGAGCTGTTTTTT.

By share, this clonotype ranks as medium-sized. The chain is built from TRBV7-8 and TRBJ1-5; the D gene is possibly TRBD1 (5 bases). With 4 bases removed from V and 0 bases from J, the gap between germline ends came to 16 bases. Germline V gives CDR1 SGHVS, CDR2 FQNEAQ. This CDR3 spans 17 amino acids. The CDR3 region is CASSSGPSQGSNQPQHF. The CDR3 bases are TGTGCCAGCAGCTCGGGACCCTCCCAAGGTAGCAATCAGCCCCAGCATTTT. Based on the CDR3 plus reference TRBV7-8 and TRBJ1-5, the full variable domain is GAGVSQSPRYKVAKRGQDVALRCDPISGHVSLFWYQQALGQGPEFLTYFQNEAQLDKSGLPSDRFFAERPEGSVSTLKIQRTQQEDSAVYLCASSSGPSQGSNQPQHFGDGTRLSIL.

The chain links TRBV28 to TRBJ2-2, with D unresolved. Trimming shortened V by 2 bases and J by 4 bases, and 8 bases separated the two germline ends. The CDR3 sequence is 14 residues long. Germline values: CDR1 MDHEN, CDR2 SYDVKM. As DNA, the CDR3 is TGTGCCAGCAGTTTAAGGAATCCCACCGGGGAGCTGTTTTTT. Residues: CASSLRNPTGELFF.

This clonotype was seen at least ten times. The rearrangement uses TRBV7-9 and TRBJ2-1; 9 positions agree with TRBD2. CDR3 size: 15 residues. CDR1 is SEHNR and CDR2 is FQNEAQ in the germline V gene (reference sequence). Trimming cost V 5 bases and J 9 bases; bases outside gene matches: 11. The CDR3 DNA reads TGTGCCAGCAGCAAAACCAGGGTAGCGGGAGCTGAGCAGTTCTTC. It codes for CASSKTRVAGAEQFF.

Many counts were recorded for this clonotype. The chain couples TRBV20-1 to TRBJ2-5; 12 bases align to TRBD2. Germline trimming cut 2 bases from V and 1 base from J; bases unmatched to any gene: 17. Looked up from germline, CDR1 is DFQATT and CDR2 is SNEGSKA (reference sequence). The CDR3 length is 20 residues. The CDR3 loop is CSARLKGKVGLAGSQETQYF. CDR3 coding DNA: TGCAGTGCTAGATTGAAGGGAAAAGTGGGACTAGCGGGTTCCCAAGAGACCCAGTACTTC.

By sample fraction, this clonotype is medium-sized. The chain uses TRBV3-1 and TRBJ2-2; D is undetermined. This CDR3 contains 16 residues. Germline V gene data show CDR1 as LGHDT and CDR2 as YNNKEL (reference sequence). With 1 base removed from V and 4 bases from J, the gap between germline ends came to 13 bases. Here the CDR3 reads CASSQGVTSSTGELFF. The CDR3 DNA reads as TGTGCCAGCAGCCAAGGAGTAACCTCGAGCACCGGGGAGCTGTTTTTT. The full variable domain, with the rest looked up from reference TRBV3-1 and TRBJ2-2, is DTAVSQTPKYLVTQMGNDKSIKCEQNLGHDTMYWYKQDSKKFLKIMFSYNNKELIINETVPNRFSPKSPDKAHLNLHINSLELGDSAVYFCASSQGVTSSTGELFFGEGSRLTVL.

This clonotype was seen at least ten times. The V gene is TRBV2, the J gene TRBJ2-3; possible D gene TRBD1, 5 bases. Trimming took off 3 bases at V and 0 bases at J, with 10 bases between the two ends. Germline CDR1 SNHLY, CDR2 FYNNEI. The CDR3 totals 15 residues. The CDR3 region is CASSDQGTSTDTQYF. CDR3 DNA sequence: TGTGCCAGCAGTGATCAGGGTACCAGCACAGATACGCAGTATTTT.

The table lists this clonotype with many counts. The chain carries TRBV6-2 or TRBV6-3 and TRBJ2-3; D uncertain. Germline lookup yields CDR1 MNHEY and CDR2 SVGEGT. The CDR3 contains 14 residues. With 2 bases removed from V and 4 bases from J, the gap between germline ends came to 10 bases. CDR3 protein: CASSYRWPADTQYF. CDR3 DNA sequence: TGTGCCAGCAGTTACAGGTGGCCGGCAGATACGCAGTATTTT.

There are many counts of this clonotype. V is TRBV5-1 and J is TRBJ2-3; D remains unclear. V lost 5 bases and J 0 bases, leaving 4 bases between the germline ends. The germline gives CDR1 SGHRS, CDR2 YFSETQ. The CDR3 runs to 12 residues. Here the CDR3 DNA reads TGCGCCAGCAGGGCAAGCACAGATACGCAGTATTTT. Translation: CASRASTDTQYF.

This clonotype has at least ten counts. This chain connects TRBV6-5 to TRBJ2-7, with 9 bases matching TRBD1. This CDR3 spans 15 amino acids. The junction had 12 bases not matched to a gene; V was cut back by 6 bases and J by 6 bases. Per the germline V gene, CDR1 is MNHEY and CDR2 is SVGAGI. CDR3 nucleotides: TGTGCCAGCAGCCCCGGGACAGGGAAGACGTCCGAGCAGTACTTC. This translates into CASSPGTGKTSEQYF.

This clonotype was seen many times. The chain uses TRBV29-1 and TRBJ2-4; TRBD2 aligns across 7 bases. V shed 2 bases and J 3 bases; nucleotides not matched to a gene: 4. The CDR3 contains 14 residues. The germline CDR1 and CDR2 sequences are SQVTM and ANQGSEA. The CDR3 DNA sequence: TGCAGCGTTGAAATGGCTAGCGGCAAAAACATTCAGTACTTC. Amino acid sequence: CSVEMASGKNIQYF.

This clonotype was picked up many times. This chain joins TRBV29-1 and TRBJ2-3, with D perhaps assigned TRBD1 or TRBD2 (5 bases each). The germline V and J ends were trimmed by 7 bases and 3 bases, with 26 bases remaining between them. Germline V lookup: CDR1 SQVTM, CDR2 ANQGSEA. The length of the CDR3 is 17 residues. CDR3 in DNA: TGCAGCGCTGAGAAAAGTGCCCCGGGGCTCCATACAGATACGCAGTATTTT. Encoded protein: CSAEKSAPGLHTDTQYF.

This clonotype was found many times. CDR3 sequence (DNA): TGTGCCAGTTGCCGGGGGAATAGCAATCAGCCCCAGCATTTT. Translation gives CASCRGNSNQPQHF. The V call is TRBV6-2 or TRBV6-3, the J call TRBJ1-5, with D possibly being TRBD1 (5 bases). The CDR3 sequence is 14 residues long. CDR1 and CDR2 (germline): MNHEY, SVGEGT. Trimming cost V 9 bases and J 0 bases, with 12 bases left between them.

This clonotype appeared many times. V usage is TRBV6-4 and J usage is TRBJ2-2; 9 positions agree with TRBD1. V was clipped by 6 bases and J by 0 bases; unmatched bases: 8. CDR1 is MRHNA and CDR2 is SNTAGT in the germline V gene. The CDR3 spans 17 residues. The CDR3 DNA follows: TGTGCCAGCAGCCGCTTTGGGACAGGGTCGAACACCGGGGAGCTGTTTTTT. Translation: CASSRFGTGSNTGELFF.

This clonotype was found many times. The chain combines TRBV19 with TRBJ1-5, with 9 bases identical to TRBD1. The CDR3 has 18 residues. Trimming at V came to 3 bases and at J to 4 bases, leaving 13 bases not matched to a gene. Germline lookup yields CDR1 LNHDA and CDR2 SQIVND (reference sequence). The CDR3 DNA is TGTGCCAGTAGTATTAGCCCGGACAGGGGACGGAAGAATCAGCCCCAGCATTTT. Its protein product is CASSISPDRGRKNQPQHF.

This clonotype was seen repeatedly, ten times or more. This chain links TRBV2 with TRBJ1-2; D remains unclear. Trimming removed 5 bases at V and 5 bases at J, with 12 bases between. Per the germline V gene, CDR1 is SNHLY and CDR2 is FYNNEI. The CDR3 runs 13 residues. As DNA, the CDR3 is TGTGCCAGCAGTTTAGGTACAGTATATGGCTACACCTTC. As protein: CASSLGTVYGYTF.

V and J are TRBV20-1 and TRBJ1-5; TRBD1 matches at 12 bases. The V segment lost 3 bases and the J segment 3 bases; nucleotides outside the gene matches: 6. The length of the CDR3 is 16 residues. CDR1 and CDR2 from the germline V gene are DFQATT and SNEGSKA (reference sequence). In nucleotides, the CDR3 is TGCAGTGCTAGGGCTGGGACAGGGGGCTACAATCAGCCCCAGCATTTT. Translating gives CSARAGTGGYNQPQHF.

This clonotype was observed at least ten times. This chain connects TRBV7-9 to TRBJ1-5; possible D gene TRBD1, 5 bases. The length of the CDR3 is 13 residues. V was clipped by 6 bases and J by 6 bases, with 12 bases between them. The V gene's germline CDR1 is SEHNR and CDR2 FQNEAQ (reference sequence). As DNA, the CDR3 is TGTGCCAGCAGTAAAGGGGTTGGTCAGCCCCAGCATTTT. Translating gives CASSKGVGQPQHF.

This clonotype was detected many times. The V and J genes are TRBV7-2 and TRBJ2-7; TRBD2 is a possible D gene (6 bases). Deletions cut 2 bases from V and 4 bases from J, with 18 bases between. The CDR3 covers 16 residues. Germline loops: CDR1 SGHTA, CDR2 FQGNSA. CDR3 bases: TGTGCCAGCAGCTTAACGGGGGAGGATATTGCGTACGAGCAGTACTTC. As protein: CASSLTGEDIAYEQYF.

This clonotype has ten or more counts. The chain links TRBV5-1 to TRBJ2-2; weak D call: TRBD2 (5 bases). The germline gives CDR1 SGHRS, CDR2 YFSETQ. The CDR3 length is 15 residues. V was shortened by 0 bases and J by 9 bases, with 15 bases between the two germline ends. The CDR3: CASSLEAAAGRELFF. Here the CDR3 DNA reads TGCGCCAGCAGCTTGGAGGCGGCTGCCGGGAGGGAGCTGTTTTTT.

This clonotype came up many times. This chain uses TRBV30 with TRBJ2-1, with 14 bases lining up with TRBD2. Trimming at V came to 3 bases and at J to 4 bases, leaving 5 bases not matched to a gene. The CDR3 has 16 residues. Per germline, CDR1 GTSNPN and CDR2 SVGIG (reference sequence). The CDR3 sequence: CAWSGTSGRDYNEQFF. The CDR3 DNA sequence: TGTGCCTGGAGCGGGACTAGCGGGAGAGATTACAATGAGCAGTTCTTC.

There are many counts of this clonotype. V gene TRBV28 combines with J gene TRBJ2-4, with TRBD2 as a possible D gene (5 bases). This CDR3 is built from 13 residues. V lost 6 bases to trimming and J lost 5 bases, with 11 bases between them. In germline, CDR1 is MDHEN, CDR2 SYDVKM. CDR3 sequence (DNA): TGTGCCAGCAGCCCGGGATCCGAAAACATTCAGTACTTC. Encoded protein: CASSPGSENIQYF.